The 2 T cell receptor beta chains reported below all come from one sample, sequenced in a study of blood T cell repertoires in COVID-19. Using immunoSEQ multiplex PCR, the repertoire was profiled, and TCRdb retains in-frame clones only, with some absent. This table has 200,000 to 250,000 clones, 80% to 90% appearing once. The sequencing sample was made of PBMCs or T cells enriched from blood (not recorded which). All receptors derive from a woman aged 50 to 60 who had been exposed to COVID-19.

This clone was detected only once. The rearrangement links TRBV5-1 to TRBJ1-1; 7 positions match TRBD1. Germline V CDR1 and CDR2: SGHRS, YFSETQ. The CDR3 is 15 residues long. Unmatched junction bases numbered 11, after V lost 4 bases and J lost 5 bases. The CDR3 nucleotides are TGCGCCAGCAGCCCCGACAGGGCAGGGTGGACTGAAGCTTTCTTT. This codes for CASSPDRAGWTEAFF.

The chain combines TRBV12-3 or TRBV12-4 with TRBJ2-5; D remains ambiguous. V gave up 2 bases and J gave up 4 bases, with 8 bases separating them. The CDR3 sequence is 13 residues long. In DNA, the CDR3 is TGTGCCAGCAGTTTAAGTGTGGCAGAGACCCAGTACTTC. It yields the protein CASSLSVAETQYF.